Listed below are T cell receptor beta chains from one sample, sequenced in a study of a mutant IDH1 vaccine in newly diagnosed glioma. The protocol was immunoSEQ multiplex PCR, while the TCRdb copy is restricted to in-frame clones and leaves out a portion. Of about 92,000 clones in the sample, around 80% were seen once. The source material was PBMCs, sampled from a glioma patient treated with radiotherapy, temozolomide or both. Source of these receptors: a man in his forties with glioma. Each CDR3 is given with its conserved first and last residue. Each record gives: D gene, J gene, V gene, clone size, CDR3 DNA, CDR3 protein. The D gene is left open where the match is weak. Clone size is stated in some rows and not others, as once, few, many or a class when expanded.

TRBD2 | TRBJ2-2 | TRBV19 | . | TGTGCCAGTACTCATTTAACCGGGGGGGGCACCGGGGAGCTGTTTTTT | CASTHLTGGGTGELFF
. | TRBJ2-7 | TRBV5-5 | . | TGTGCCAGCAGCTTGCGTGGTGGTTTCGCCTACGAGCAGTACTTC | CASSLRGGFAYEQYF
. | TRBJ2-3 | TRBV7-3 | . | TGTGCCAGCAGCTTCTCTGGGCCCACAGATACGCAGTATTTT | CASSFSGPTDTQYF
TRBD1 | TRBJ2-1 | TRBV30 | . | TGTGCCTGGGATACAGGGGCGAATGAGCAGTTCTTC | CAWDTGANEQFF
. | TRBJ1-1 | TRBV7-9 | . | TGTGCCAGCAGCTTAGCGTTCCGGGCCGGGGACACTGAAGCTTTCTTT | CASSLAFRAGDTEAFF
. | TRBJ1-2 | TRBV10-3 | . | TGTGCCATCACCTCCCTCCTTTTCCATCAACCCGGGGGCTACACCTTC | CAITSLLFHQPGGYTF
. | TRBJ2-2 | TRBV29-1 | . | TGCAGCTTCCCGGGAAGCACCGGGGAGCTGTTTTTT | CSFPGSTGELFF
. | TRBJ2-3 | TRBV4-2 | . | TGTGCCAGCAGCCAAGGAATGACGGGAACAGATACGCAGTATTTT | CASSQGMTGTDTQYF
. | TRBJ2-5 | TRBV7-6 | . | TGTGCCAGCAGCTTATGGGACGTTAAGACCCAGTACTTC | CASSLWDVKTQYF
TRBD2 | TRBJ2-7 | TRBV18 | . | TGTGCCAGCTCACCCGGGGGGGGAGGCTACGAGCAGTACTTC | CASSPGGGGYEQYF
TRBD1 | TRBJ2-1 | TRBV7-7 | once | TGTGCTAGCAGCCAGGGACAGGGTAACAATGAGCAGTTCTTC | CASSQGQGNNEQFF
. | TRBJ2-3 | TRBV2 | few | TGTGCCAGCGGGGGTTTGGGAGCCACAGATACGCAGTATTTT | CASGGLGATDTQYF
TRBD2 | TRBJ2-3 | TRBV7-3 | . | TGTGCCAGCAGCTTAGGACTAGCGTCAGATACGCAGTATTTT | CASSLGLASDTQYF
. | TRBJ2-7 | TRBV11-2 | . | TGTGCCAGCAGCTTAGCTTTCGTCCCGGACGAGCAGTACTTC | CASSLAFVPDEQYF
TRBD1 | TRBJ1-2 | TRBV29-1 | . | TGCAGCGCTCCGGGACAGTTCTATGGCTACACCTTC | CSAPGQFYGYTF
. | TRBJ2-4 | TRBV4-1 | . | TGCGCCAGCAGCCAAGAGTCTCGGCGGCTAGACATTCAGTACTTC | CASSQESRRLDIQYF
. | TRBJ2-2 | TRBV5-6 | once | TGTGCCAGCAGCTTGAGTATTTCAGGGACGAACACCGGGGAGCTGTTTTTT | CASSLSISGTNTGELFF
. | TRBJ2-7 | TRBV15 | . | TGTGCCACCAGCAGAGATCGGGGAGGAAACTACGAGCAGTACTTC | CATSRDRGGNYEQYF
TRBD1 | TRBJ2-3 | TRBV10-3 | . | TGTGCCATGAATGACAGGGGGATCTCTAGCACAGATACGCAGTATTTT | CAMNDRGISSTDTQYF
TRBD1 | TRBJ1-5 | TRBV11-2 | . | TGTGCCAGCAGCCCGGGACAGGGGCGACCCCAGCATTTT | CASSPGQGRPQHF
. | TRBJ2-3 | TRBV11-2 | . | TGTGCCAGCAGCTTAGGACTGGAAAGGTATTTT | CASSLGLERYF
. | TRBJ2-5 | TRBV6-5 | . | TGTGCCAGCAGTCCTCTGGGAGTAAGCCAAGAGACCCAGTACTTC | CASSPLGVSQETQYF
. | TRBJ2-3 | TRBV25-1 | . | TGTGCCAGCAGTGACAAGGGCTCTACTGGGACAGATACGCAGTATTTT | CASSDKGSTGTDTQYF
TRBD1 | TRBJ1-2 | TRBV19 | . | TGTGCCAGTACCATGACAGGGGGCGGCTATGGCTACACCTTC | CASTMTGGGYGYTF
TRBD2 | TRBJ2-2 | TRBV7-2 | . | TGTGCCAGCAGCTTAGCCCGAACTAGCGGGAGATCCGCCGGGGAGCTGTTTTTT | CASSLARTSGRSAGELFF
. | TRBJ2-5 | TRBV5-4 | . | TGTGCCAGCGGGCCAGCGGGCCGCCGAGAGACCCAGTACTTC | CASGPAGRRETQYF
. | TRBJ1-4 | TRBV7-8 | . | TGTGCCAGCAGCTTAGGCCTAACTAATGAAAAACTGTTTTTT | CASSLGLTNEKLFF
TRBD2 | TRBJ2-7 | TRBV5-1 | . | TGCGCCAGCAATCGGGAGGGAAACCCCTCCCACGAGCAGTACTTC | CASNREGNPSHEQYF
TRBD2 | TRBJ2-7 | TRBV9 | . | TGTGCCAGCAGCCCGAGCGGGAGGGGCTACGAGCAGTACTTC | CASSPSGRGYEQYF
. | TRBJ2-7 | TRBV7-6 | . | TGTGCCAGCAGCTCGGGGGTCAGCTCCTACGAGCAGTACTTC | CASSSGVSSYEQYF
. | TRBJ2-3 | TRBV18 | . | TGTGCCAGCTCACCGGGGGGCAGCTCAGATACGCAGTATTTT | CASSPGGSSDTQYF
. | TRBJ1-2 | TRBV14 | . | TGTGCCAGCAGGGATCGCAACTATGGCTACACCTTC | CASRDRNYGYTF
TRBD1 | TRBJ2-1 | TRBV5-1 | . | TGCGCCAGCAGCTTGAAGGGGGCGCTTGAGCAGTTCTTC | CASSLKGALEQFF
TRBD1 | TRBJ1-4 | TRBV19 | . | TGTGCCAGTAGTTTTCCCGGGACAGAACTGTTTTTT | CASSFPGTELFF
TRBD2 | TRBJ2-3 | TRBV7-2 | . | TGTGCCAGCAGCTTAGCGGGGGGGATGGATACGCAGTATTTT | CASSLAGGMDTQYF
. | TRBJ2-7 | TRBV2 | . | TGTGCCAGCAGTGATACAGTCCTTACCTACGAGCAGTACTTC | CASSDTVLTYEQYF
. | TRBJ1-3 | TRBV19 | few | TGTGCCAGTAGTGCATCAGGGAGCTCTGGAAACACCATATATTTT | CASSASGSSGNTIYF
TRBD2 | TRBJ2-1 | TRBV5-1 | . | TGCGCCAGCAGCCTGAATCTAGCGGGAGCAAATGAGCAGTTCTTC | CASSLNLAGANEQFF
. | TRBJ2-3 | TRBV21-1 | . | TGTGCCAGCAGCGGCCGACAGGGGTGGACAGATACGCAGTATTTT | CASSGRQGWTDTQYF
TRBD2 | TRBJ2-3 | TRBV18 | . | TGTGCCAGCTCACCACCGGGACTAGCGGGTACAGATACGCAGTATTTT | CASSPPGLAGTDTQYF
. | TRBJ2-7 | TRBV5-4 | once | TGTGCCAGCAGCTTTGCGGGCGGGGACAACGAGCAGTACTTC | CASSFAGGDNEQYF
TRBD2 | TRBJ2-1 | TRBV7-2 | once | TGTGCCAGCAGCCAACTCGCCGGGACTAGCCTGTACAATGAGCAGTTCTTC | CASSQLAGTSLYNEQFF
TRBD2 | TRBJ2-7 | TRBV6-6 | . | TGTGCCAGCAGCGCGACTAGCGGGTCTGCCGAGCAGTACTTC | CASSATSGSAEQYF
. | TRBJ2-7 | TRBV2 | . | TGTGCCAGCAGTGAGAACGGATTCCTCTACGAGCAGTACTTC | CASSENGFLYEQYF